This note documents a single T cell receptor (beta chain) sequence. This entry belongs to a study of blood T cell repertoires in COVID-19. Study at large: Samples of COVID-19 (acute and convalescent) were obtained from the United States, Italy and Spain. T cells, B-cell-depleted T cells, or PBMCs supplied cDNA or gDNA.

Study processing details: It was from reference gene primer amplification that nucleated cell counts were estimated. Profiling relied on immunoSEQ multiplex PCR, and the TCRdb table lists in-frame clones only, not all of them. The DNA gave D and trimming, while V, J and clone size come from that table. The table lists tens of thousands of clones, around 85% of them singletons. The V end was cut by 3 bases, the J end by 2 bases, with 14 bases between. The CDR3 has 15 residues. Per germline, CDR1 KGHSH and CDR2 LQKENI. The sequenced material came from peripheral blood. The clonotype comes from a woman older than 75 with active or convalescent COVID-19. This rearrangement joins TRBV18 to TRBJ2-7, with a weak D call TRBD1 (6 bases). The chain's CDR3 is CASSPVLQGPYEQYF. In DNA form, the CDR3 reads TGTGCCAGCTCACCGGTCCTACAGGGACCCTACGAGCAGTACTTC.